These 19 T cell receptor beta chains share one sample of origin, sequenced in a study of T cell changes during pregnancy in multiple sclerosis. Assay used: immunoSEQ multiplex PCR; TCRdb lists only in-frame clones, some missing. Among about 100,000 clones, approximately 94% were seen once, and the ten largest hold 1% to 1.5%. The material sequenced was peripheral blood, taken in the second trimester of pregnancy. The receptors derive from a female donor with multiple sclerosis, enrolled in a pregnancy study.

J is TRBJ2-2 and V is TRBV6-1; D is perhaps TRBD1 (6 bases). V lost 10 bases to trimming and J lost 9 bases, with 9 bases between them. Germline CDR1 MNHNS, CDR2 SASEGT. The CDR3 totals 10 residues. This CDR3 reads CATGDRELFF. CDR3 coding DNA: TGTGCCACAGGGGACCGGGAGCTGTTTTTT.

The chain is built from TRBV28 and TRBJ1-2, with TRBD1 matching 8 bases. Looked up from germline, CDR1 is MDHEN and CDR2 is SYDVKM. The CDR3 runs 14 residues. Unmatched junction bases numbered 9, after V lost 8 bases and J lost 4 bases. DNA for the CDR3: TGTGCCAGCTCTTCGGGACAGGACTTCTATGGCTACACCTTC. Its protein is CASSSGQDFYGYTF.

The rearrangement joins TRBV27 to TRBJ2-1; TRBD2 matches at 10 bases. The germline V gene encodes CDR1 MNHEY and CDR2 SMNVEV (reference sequence). Losses at the gene ends were 3 bases for V and 15 bases for J; bases not matched to a gene: 17. CDR3 length equals 16 residues. The DNA for the CDR3 is TGTGCCAGCAGTTTTCATTCTAGCGGGAGATCTGGCCCCGGGTTCTTC. This translates into CASSFHSSGRSGPGFF.

V gene TRBV19 combines with J gene TRBJ1-5, with unresolved D. Trimming removed 1 base at V and 0 bases at J, with 10 bases between. The CDR3 loop spans 16 amino acids. Germline lookup yields CDR1 LNHDA and CDR2 SQIVND (reference sequence). CDR3 region: CASSIGTGYSNQPQHF. For the CDR3, the DNA is TGTGCCAGTAGTATAGGTACGGGATATAGCAATCAGCCCCAGCATTTT.

The chain joins TRBV29-1 to TRBJ1-4; possible D gene TRBD1, 5 bases. V was trimmed by 4 bases and J by 7 bases, leaving 28 bases between them. Germline CDR1 reads SQVTM; CDR2 reads ANQGSEA. CDR3 size: 18 residues. In DNA, the CDR3 is TGCAGCGTTGGGGGTCGACAGCGCTCAAAGTCGGGAGCTGAAAAACTGTTTTTT. It codes for CSVGGRQRSKSGAEKLFF.

The chain couples TRBV10-3 to TRBJ1-1, with 8 bases identical to TRBD1. V shed 0 bases, J shed 1 base, and the junction held 4 bases outside the gene matches. Germline lookup yields CDR1 ENHRY and CDR2 SYGVKD. The CDR3 runs to 16 residues. The DNA of the CDR3 is TGTGCCATCAGTGAGTCGGGACAGGCAAGGAACACTGAAGCTTTCTTT. As protein: CAISESGQARNTEAFF.

This sequence joins TRBV19 and TRBJ2-1, with D possibly being TRBD1 (6 bases). V was shortened by 5 bases and J by 3 bases, with 14 bases between the two germline ends. CDR3 length: 15 residues. Germline V gives CDR1 LNHDA, CDR2 SQIVND (reference sequence). The CDR3 nucleotides read TGTGCCAGTAGTTTACCCCAGGGGCGCTACAATGAGCAGTTCTTC. Its translation: CASSLPQGRYNEQFF.

Comments on this clone: The same CDR3 can be traced to other DNA sequences in this sample. The genes are TRBV28 and TRBJ2-3, with unresolved D. Trimming took 6 bases from V and 0 from J, leaving 4 bases between them. The CDR3 loop spans 12 amino acids. Per the germline V gene, CDR1 is MDHEN and CDR2 is SYDVKM. CDR3 in amino acids: CASSFSTDTQYF. The DNA of the CDR3 is TGTGCCAGCAGCTTTAGCACAGATACGCAGTATTTT.

The rearrangement links TRBV2 to TRBJ1-2, with TRBD1 matching over 8 bases. Germline values: CDR1 SNHLY, CDR2 FYNNEI. V lost 2 bases to trimming and J lost 8 bases; unmatched junction nucleotides: 10. The CDR3 has 15 amino acids. The CDR3 sequence is CASSEFPGQGDGYTF. Here the CDR3 DNA reads TGTGCCAGCAGTGAATTCCCCGGACAGGGAGACGGCTACACCTTC.

The CDR3 nucleotides read TGTGCCAGCAGTTTGAGGACAGGCGCTGAAAAACTGTTTTTT. It translates to CASSLRTGAEKLFF. This rearrangement joins TRBV28 to TRBJ1-4, with 7 nucleotides matching TRBD1. CDR1 MDHEN and CDR2 SYDVKM come from the germline V gene. This CDR3 is 14 amino acids long. Trimming took 3 bases from V and 7 from J; bases not matched to a gene: 5. The complete variable domain, with remaining parts taken from reference TRBV28 and TRBJ1-4, reads DVKVTQSSRYLVKRTGEKVFLECVQDMDHENMFWYRQDPGLGLRLIYFSYDVKMKEKGDIPEGYSVSREKKERFSLILESASTNQTSMYLCASSLRTGAEKLFFGSGTQLSVL.

V usage is TRBV11-1 and J usage is TRBJ1-6; 7 positions agree with TRBD1. V lost 3 bases and J lost 7; bases outside the gene matches: 3. Per the germline V gene, CDR1 is SGHAT and CDR2 is FQDESV (reference sequence). This CDR3 has 14 residues. The CDR3 loop reads CASSFGTENSPLHF. The CDR3 coding sequence is TGTGCCAGCAGCTTCGGGACAGAAAATTCACCCCTCCACTTT.

The chain joins TRBV5-6 to TRBJ2-1, with D maybe TRBD2 (6 bases). V lost 1 base to trimming and J lost 5 bases, with 13 bases between them. Germline V lookup: CDR1 SGHDT, CDR2 YYEEEE. This CDR3 spans 15 amino acids. The CDR3 region has the DNA TGTGCCAGCAGCTTGCTTCCGGGACTTGACAATGAGCAGTTCTTC. This translates into CASSLLPGLDNEQFF.

CDR3 sequence reads: CASGLAGTTDTQYF. The DNA for the CDR3 is TGTGCCAGCGGACTAGCGGGAACCACAGATACGCAGTATTTT. The V call is TRBV2, the J call TRBJ2-3, with 12 positions matching TRBD2. Germline assignment: CDR1 SNHLY and CDR2 FYNNEI. V lost 8 bases to trimming and J lost 2 bases; unmatched junction nucleotides: 2. The CDR3 loop spans 14 amino acids.

This clone was observed once. This chain connects TRBV27 to TRBJ1-5, with TRBD1 matching 8 bases. Germline V gene lookup returns CDR1 MNHEY and CDR2 SMNVEV (reference sequence). The CDR3 is 15 residues long. J lost 2 bases, V lost 4 bases, and 4 bases had no gene match. CDR3 in amino acids: CASSSLGQGNQPQHF. CDR3 sequence (DNA): TGTGCCAGCAGTTCTTTGGGACAGGGCAATCAGCCCCAGCATTTT.

CDR3 sequence: CASSYWTSGRDEQFF. The CDR3 DNA reads as TGTGCCAGCAGTTACTGGACTAGCGGGAGAGATGAGCAGTTCTTC. The chain joins TRBV6-5 to TRBJ2-1, with TRBD2 identical over 13 bases. Germline lookup yields CDR1 MNHEY and CDR2 SVGAGI. V shed 1 base and J 8 bases; nucleotides not matched to a gene: 2. The CDR3 consists of 15 residues.

In this sample, this clone turned up once. The chain employs TRBV5-1 and TRBJ2-2; 13 bases are a match to TRBD2. CDR3 length: 19 residues. Germline V gene sequence: CDR1 SGHRS, CDR2 YFSETQ. The junction had 9 bases not matched to a gene; V was cut back by 0 bases and J by 4 bases. The CDR3 sequence is CASSLGSTSGRPRTGELFF. DNA for the CDR3: TGCGCCAGCAGCTTGGGGTCGACTAGCGGGAGGCCACGCACCGGGGAGCTGTTTTTT.

This chain connects TRBV6-6 to TRBJ1-2; 10 bases fit TRBD1. V was clipped by 7 bases and J by 4 bases; unmatched bases: 9. The CDR3 contains 15 residues. From germline, CDR1 is MNHNY and CDR2 SVGAGI (reference sequence). CDR3 protein: CASTQTGQGFYGYTF. CDR3 coding DNA: TGTGCCAGCACCCAAACGGGACAGGGGTTCTATGGCTACACCTTC.

The chain employs TRBV7-9 and TRBJ1-5, with D possibly being TRBD1 (5 bases). Germline V lookup: CDR1 SEHNR, CDR2 FQNEAQ (reference sequence). The CDR3 has 15 amino acids. V was pared by 1 base and J by 7 bases, with 14 bases between. CDR3 loop: CASSLGTDWGQPQHF. The CDR3 nucleotides read TGTGCCAGCAGCTTAGGGACCGACTGGGGCCAGCCCCAGCATTTT.

The V and J genes are TRBV5-1 and TRBJ2-6; 7 bases match TRBD2. CDR3 size: 15 residues. Germline CDR1 and CDR2: SGHRS and YFSETQ. J gave up 4 bases and V 4 bases, and 5 bases lay outside the gene matches. CDR3 nucleotide sequence: TGCGCCAGCAGCACGGGAGCGGGGGGGGCCAACGTCCTGACTTTC. Encoded protein: CASSTGAGGANVLTF. The complete variable domain, with remaining parts taken from reference TRBV5-1 and TRBJ2-6, reads KAGVTQTPRYLIKTRGQQVTLSCSPISGHRSVSWYQQTPGQGLQFLFEYFSETQRNKGNFPGRFSGRQFSNSRSEMNVSTLELGDSALYLCASSTGAGGANVLTFGAGSRLTVL.